The rows below give T cell receptor beta chains drawn from one sample of a study of T cells in Graves' hyperthyroidism and ophthalmopathy. Using its own MiXCR run on the multiplex PCR reads, TCRdb lists one record per CDR3 protein. The sample comprises under 400,000 distinct CDR3 sequences, 15% to 20% of which are singletons, and 15% to 17% rests with the top ten. Sequences were obtained from blood. Receptor source: a middle-aged woman with Graves' ophthalmopathy. CDR3s include the opening cysteine and the closing phenylalanine or tryptophan. A D gene is named only where the DNA matches it firmly.

j_call | v_call | d_call | cdr3_aa
TRBJ2-3 | TRBV12-3/TRBV12-4 | TRBD2 | CASSRTSGSTDTQYF
TRBJ2-4 | TRBV7-2 | . | CASSPRQVFTRGNIQYF
TRBJ1-1 | TRBV11-2 | . | CASSLASPYEAFF
TRBJ1-1 | TRBV12-3/TRBV12-4 | TRBD1 | CASSWGTGGAPDTEAFF
TRBJ1-2 | TRBV6-5 | . | CASSAGDRYTF
TRBJ2-7 | TRBV28 | . | CASRFSSGYEQYF
TRBJ2-7 | TRBV20-1 | . | CSASREVRYGEQYF
TRBJ1-3 | TRBV28 | . | CASSSLRISGNTIYF
TRBJ2-7 | TRBV29-1 | TRBD1 | CSVHRDRNYEQYF
TRBJ1-1 | TRBV30 | . | CAWSVVNTEAFF
TRBJ1-3 | TRBV6-1 | . | CASSNGGHSGNTIYF
TRBJ1-2 | TRBV2 | . | CASRRRQAGYTF
TRBJ1-2 | TRBV4-1 | TRBD1 | CASSHEGTGALYGYTF
TRBJ2-7 | TRBV28 | . | CASTGQFYEQYF
TRBJ1-1 | TRBV30 | . | CARQDNTEAFF
TRBJ1-5 | TRBV12-3/TRBV12-4 | . | CASTKTGPGGNQPQHF
TRBJ1-1 | TRBV12-3/TRBV12-4 | . | CASNPGDTEAFF
TRBJ2-5 | TRBV4-2 | . | CASSQDLSGRSAETQYF
TRBJ2-5 | TRBV30 | . | CACPGGGGAETQYF
TRBJ2-7 | TRBV7-3 | TRBD2 | CASSPNFTGLADYEQYF
TRBJ1-1 | TRBV29-1 | . | CSVDQAFF
TRBJ2-7 | TRBV7-8 | TRBD2 | CASSRIAGASYEQYF
TRBJ2-7 | TRBV7-9 | . | CASRATPSGEQYF
TRBJ2-7 | TRBV12-3/TRBV12-4 | . | CASSVDSSYEQYF
TRBJ1-1 | TRBV27 | . | CASSLMWDTEAFF
TRBJ1-5 | TRBV6-1 | . | CASSEQGLPIQPQHF
TRBJ2-7 | TRBV7-2 | TRBD2 | CASSNPGLAVYEQYF
TRBJ2-1 | TRBV10-3 | TRBD2 | CAISGTSGDVEQFF
TRBJ2-2 | TRBV28 | TRBD1 | CASSPGWTGDTGELFF
TRBJ2-7 | TRBV19 | . | CASGSRESYEQYF
TRBJ1-1 | TRBV2 | . | CASSEREYTEAFF
TRBJ2-5 | TRBV6-2/TRBV6-3 | TRBD2 | CASSYEAGAWQETQYF
TRBJ1-1 | TRBV5-1 | . | CASSPGTARGTEAFF
TRBJ2-7 | TRBV4-1 | TRBD2 | CASSQVPAGGYEQYF
TRBJ2-6 | TRBV30 | . | CAWSVSGANVLTF
TRBJ2-5 | TRBV6-1 | . | CASSEDHSETQYF
TRBJ2-7 | TRBV5-1 | . | CASSLYFGSYEQYF
TRBJ1-2 | TRBV29-1 | TRBD1 | CSVEGQNYGYTF
TRBJ2-5 | TRBV15 | . | CATSRTPGAVEETQYF
TRBJ1-5 | TRBV7-2 | . | CASTGLSQPQHF
TRBJ2-7 | TRBV19 | TRBD2 | CASGLAGDEQYF
TRBJ2-5 | TRBV28 | TRBD1 | CASSSPGTGKETQYF
TRBJ2-5 | TRBV11-1 | . | CASSLPDWGQETQYF
TRBJ2-7 | TRBV29-1 | . | CSVLKGYEQYF
TRBJ2-7 | TRBV13 | . | CASSPLGLEGEQYF
TRBJ1-1 | TRBV20-1 | TRBD1 | CSARVNRGTEAFF
TRBJ2-7 | TRBV15 | TRBD1 | CATQPGQGIYEQYF
TRBJ2-2 | TRBV9 | TRBD2 | CASSVASGSTGELFF
TRBJ1-1 | TRBV20-1 | . | CSARGPEVNTEAFF
TRBJ2-5 | TRBV5-1 | TRBD2 | CASSLDRGGAETQYF